This TCR beta chain was sequenced during a study of beta chain features in type 1 diabetes. To note about this clone: Antigen specificity is unknown.

Germline V gives CDR1 SGHTA, CDR2 FQGNSA. CDR3 length: 12 amino acids. Trimming stripped 5 bases from V and 0 bases from J, with 5 bases between. Sorting that relied on CD45RO/CCR7/CD25/CD127/CD95/CD27 yielded CD4+ naive, central memory, regulatory and stem cell-like memory cells. General study points: PCR might favor shorter templates, equally in patients and controls. People with Type 1 diabetes carried modestly yet significantly shorter TCRB CDR3s in all four CD4+ subsets.

Expressed TCRB transcripts were sequenced after all isolated RNA was converted to cDNA. Clones were read by immunoSEQ multiplex PCR, and TCRdb kept only the in-frame ones, dropping some. The table includes hundreds of thousands of clones, 10% to 15% detected once. The V and J genes are TRBV7-2 and TRBJ2-7; D is ambiguous. The sequence came from a man aged 18-30 years with type 1 diabetes. Sequenced: naive CD4+ T cells from blood. DNA of the CDR3: TGTGCCAGCAGCGGGGTCTCCTACGAGCAGTACTTC. Amino acids: CASSGVSYEQYF.